This paragraph reports one TCR beta chain. The specificity of this receptor is unknown. Qualities for individual bases were not recorded, and no much larger clone is one base off. This specimen belongs to a study of blood T cell repertoires in COVID-19 (dated by TCRdb to about 2020). Regarding the complete study: The collaborator samples originated in the United States, Italy and Spain and spanned the acute and convalescent phases of COVID-19. Nearly every sample came with metadata listing a de-identified subject ID, COVID-19 status, age in years and sex. The repertoires were released in a freely available public database intended as a resource for research on the immune response to SARS-CoV-2. The samples were drawn from the first 160 participants of the ongoing ImmuneRACE study and from 950 to 1,500 subjects provided by 6 global collaborators. The dataset comprised deeply sampled blood TCRbeta repertoires from subjects exposed to, actively infected with, or recovered from COVID-19. Where available, HLA class I and class II types were taken from metadata supplied by the sample provider and were not determined by assay-based typing. The prospective study material was composed of cDNA or gDNA derived from T cells, B-cell-depleted T cells, or PBMCs. Overall study results and their limits: The amount of clinical and demographic metadata varied by source and participant and was provided uncurated.

TCRbeta CDR3 regions were amplified from genomic DNA using the immunoSEQ Assay, a bias-controlled multiplex PCR. Under the source paper's analysis protocol: Within the assay, amplification of reference gene primers was used to estimate how many nucleated cells each sample contained. Sequence reads were collapsed and filtered to measure the absolute abundance of every unique TCRbeta CDR3 rearrangement. For each sample, productive Simpson clonality was calculated by taking the square root of Simpson's diversity index across productive rearrangements. TCRdb limited this immuneACCESS table to in-frame rearrangements with V and J called. A share of clones is missing; checked studies link under half to unresolved V genes, and the rest is unexplained. The D gene and trimming were derived from the DNA, and the V and J assignments and clone size from that table. The sample table lists under 40,000 clones, 70% to 90% of them with a count of one. Of the sample, almost 35% falls within the top ten clones.

Trimmed from V: 4 bases; trimmed from J: 4 bases; junction bases lacking a gene match: 7. Taken from the germline V gene (reference sequence), the CDR1 and CDR2 loops are GTSNPN and SVGIG. The cysteine opens and the phenylalanine closes a CDR3 of 13 amino acids. This entry keeps only the CDR3 DNA: 39 bases, framed from base 1. The collaborating institutions used their own protocols to collect whole blood in K2EDTA tubes. For TCRbeta analysis, collaborator samples were shipped as frozen whole blood, as isolated PBMCs, or as DNA extracted from either sample type. Sequencing was performed on peripheral blood. This receptor chain uses TRBV30 and TRBJ2-7; TRBD1 matches 7 bases in the middle. This TCR was sampled from a man aged 65 to 85 with active COVID-19. The DNA is TGTGCCTGGACATCGGCAGGGGGATACGAGCAGTACTTC. Its translation is CAWTSAGGYEQYF.